The TCR beta chain described here comes from a study of graft-versus-host responses after intestinal transplantation. In this sample, this clone turned up once. Its target is not known. Findings and caveats of the study: The recipient marrow held GvH clones, and some of them showed up first in ileum or blood. The presence of high graft-versus-host to host-versus-graft clonal ratios in allografts characterized patients with graft-donor T cell macrochimerism.

Germline CDR1 reads SGHAT; CDR2 reads FQNNGV. V gave up 1 base and J gave up 7 bases; unmatched junction bases: 3. The CDR3 is 14 amino acids. Some clones are missing from TCRdb's copy, which holds only in-frame ones; the method was immunoSEQ multiplex PCR. The repertoire holds 140,000 or so clones, with 80% to 95% as singletons. The source material was unstimulated CD4+ T cells sorted from spleen or lymph node cells, sampled before intestinal transplant. The V gene is TRBV11-2, the J gene TRBJ2-1, with 8 positions matching TRBD2. The source of this sequence is a human donor who received an intestinal transplant. The DNA of the CDR3 is TGTGCCAGCAGCTTAGCGGGAGGGCCAAATGAGCAGTTCTTC. This gives the protein CASSLAGGPNEQFF.